This T cell receptor beta chain derives from a study of control samples from healthy donors and cancer patients. The CDR3 is 14 amino acids. V was clipped by 3 bases and J by 2 bases, with 9 bases between them. In germline, CDR1 is SGHRS, CDR2 YFSETQ. Sequencing was performed with immunoSEQ multiplex PCR; in TCRdb, only in-frame clones are kept and a portion is missing. The profile covers tens of thousands of clones, with 89% appearing a single time and over 4.5% taken by the ten largest. The clonotype originates from a man aged 60 to 75 with colorectal cancer. The rearrangement joins TRBV5-1 to TRBJ1-5, with a weak D call TRBD1 (6 bases). The material sequenced was PBMCs. CDR3 sequence (DNA): TGCGCCAGCAGCTCTTCAGGGGGCAATCAGCCCCAGCATTTT. It encodes CASSSSGGNQPQHF. Supplemented by reference TRBV5-1 and TRBJ1-5, the full variable domain reads KAGVTQTPRYLIKTRGQQVTLSCSPISGHRSVSWYQQTPGQGLQFLFEYFSETQRNKGNFPGRFSGRQFSNSRSEMNVSTLELGDSALYLCASSSSGGNQPQHFGDGTRLSIL.